This is a list of T cell receptor beta chains from one sample in a study of blood T cell repertoires in COVID-19. Clones were sequenced by immunoSEQ multiplex PCR, and TCRdb holds only the in-frame ones, with some missing. The sample shows a few hundred thousand clones, more than 85% of them seen only once. Sequenced sample: peripheral blood. Every receptor here comes from a human donor in a cohort sampled during active COVID-19. Both conserved end residues are part of each CDR3. D genes are given only for firm matches. Some rows have no size entry. The others give once, few or many, or a class for an expanded clone.

d_call	j_call	v_call	clone_size	cdr3_nt	cdr3_aa
-	TRBJ2-1	TRBV2	-	TGTGCCAGCAGTGACACCTACAATGAGCAGTTCTTC	CASSDTYNEQFF
TRBD1	TRBJ1-1	TRBV29-1	-	TGCAGCGTTGCCACAGGGGCGTCCATCACTGAAGCTTTCTTT	CSVATGASITEAFF
-	TRBJ2-7	TRBV11-2	-	TGTGCCAGCAGCTTAAAGTGGAGTGCCTACGAGCAGTACTTC	CASSLKWSAYEQYF
-	TRBJ1-1	TRBV5-1	many	TGCGCCAGCCGTCGAGACATGAACACTGAAGCTTTCTTT	CASRRDMNTEAFF
-	TRBJ1-2	TRBV4-1	-	TGCGCCAGCAGCCTCCGACAGAGAGACAACTATGGCTACACCTTC	CASSLRQRDNYGYTF
-	TRBJ2-1	TRBV5-6	once	TGTGCCAGCAGCCTGCCCGTGAGTTCCTACAATGAGCAGTTCTTC	CASSLPVSSYNEQFF
TRBD2	TRBJ2-5	TRBV29-1	-	TGCAGCGTTCGGGAGGGATTAGAGACCCAGTACTTC	CSVREGLETQYF
-	TRBJ2-1	TRBV9	-	TGTGCCAGCAGCGTAGGCAGGGGGAGGACCTACAATGAGCAGTTCTTC	CASSVGRGRTYNEQFF
-	TRBJ2-2	TRBV19	few	TGTGCCAGTAGTATCGGACATACGAACACCGGGGAGCTGTTTTTT	CASSIGHTNTGELFF
-	TRBJ2-1	TRBV2	-	TGTGCCAGCAGCTCGACATATGAGCAGTTCTTC	CASSSTYEQFF
-	TRBJ2-7	TRBV7-7	-	TGTGCCAGCAGCTTAACAGGGTTTGAAGGCGACGAGCAGTACTTC	CASSLTGFEGDEQYF
TRBD1	TRBJ1-6	TRBV30	-	TGTGCCTGGAGTCAAATCGGGACAGGGCCTAATTCACCCCTCCACTTT	CAWSQIGTGPNSPLHF
TRBD1	TRBJ1-1	TRBV11-2	few	TGTGCCAGCAGCTTAGATAGGGACAGGGAAGCTTTCTTT	CASSLDRDREAFF
-	TRBJ2-7	TRBV9	-	TGTGCCAGCAGCGTGGACGCGGACCCGCGGGGCTACGAGCAGTACTTC	CASSVDADPRGYEQYF
TRBD1	TRBJ2-1	TRBV7-2	-	TGTGCCAGCAGTTCGGACAGGTACAATGAGCAGTTCTTC	CASSSDRYNEQFF
-	TRBJ1-2	TRBV7-8	-	TGTGCCAGCAGTCCCAGGGGCCAGTCGTACTATGGCTACACCTTC	CASSPRGQSYYGYTF
TRBD2	TRBJ2-3	TRBV11-3	few	TGTGCCAGCAGCCTTACTAGCGGGACAGATACGCAGTATTTT	CASSLTSGTDTQYF
-	TRBJ1-1	TRBV5-4	-	TGTGCCAGCAGACCTGACTTACAGGGAGCGTCCACTGAAGCTTTCTTT	CASRPDLQGASTEAFF
-	TRBJ1-1	TRBV20-1	-	TGTCTCGGGAGCGAGACGAGAGCTTTCTTT	CLGSETRAFF
-	TRBJ2-7	TRBV9	-	TGTGCCAGCAGCGTAGCAATCGGGACTGATTACGAGCAGTACTTC	CASSVAIGTDYEQYF
-	TRBJ1-1	TRBV19	-	TGTGCCAGTAGTATAGATGAAGCGGGTAGCACTGAAGCTTTCTTT	CASSIDEAGSTEAFF
TRBD2	TRBJ2-5	TRBV5-1	-	TGCGCCAGCAGCTTGGCTAGCGGGAGGGCCAGGGAGACCCAGTACTTC	CASSLASGRARETQYF
TRBD2	TRBJ2-1	TRBV28	-	TGTGCCAGCAGTTCCGGGGGGAGCGGGGTTTACAATGAGCAGTTCTTC	CASSSGGSGVYNEQFF
-	TRBJ1-4	TRBV19	-	TGTGCCAGTAGTACTACCGCTGCCGGGACTGAAGGTCTATTCGAAAAACTGTTTTTT	CASSTTAAGTEGLFEKLFF
-	TRBJ1-4	TRBV14	-	TGTGCCAGCAGCCAAGCCACATTGTTTCCAACTAATGAAAAACTGTTTTTT	CASSQATLFPTNEKLFF
-	TRBJ2-1	TRBV5-1	-	TGCGCCAGCAGCAGGGGGACCGACAATGAGCAGTTCTTC	CASSRGTDNEQFF
-	TRBJ2-3	TRBV30	-	TGTGCCTGGAGTGCCCATACAGGTGGCACAGATACGCAGTATTTT	CAWSAHTGGTDTQYF
TRBD2	TRBJ2-2	TRBV5-1	-	TGCGCCAGCAGCTTGGCCGCACTAGCGGGCAACACCGGGGAGCTGTTTTTT	CASSLAALAGNTGELFF
TRBD2	TRBJ2-7	TRBV7-9	-	TGTGCCAGCAGCTTTGTAGCGGGGGGTCACGAGCAGTACTTC	CASSFVAGGHEQYF
-	TRBJ2-7	TRBV15	-	TGTGCCACCAGCAGAGGGGGCGCATTTCTAAGCTCCTACGAGCAGTACTTC	CATSRGGAFLSSYEQYF
TRBD1	TRBJ1-4	TRBV27	-	TGTGCCAGCAGCAGACAGGGGGCGGGGGATGAAAAACTGTTTTTT	CASSRQGAGDEKLFF
TRBD2	TRBJ2-5	TRBV4-1	-	TGCGCCAGCAGCCAAACCGGGACTAGCACAGAGACCCAGTACTTC	CASSQTGTSTETQYF
TRBD1	TRBJ2-1	TRBV19	-	TGTGCCAGTAGCGACCAGGGGGTCGGAGAGCAGTTCTTC	CASSDQGVGEQFF
-	TRBJ1-6	TRBV19	-	TGTGCCAGTAGTCCCCAGGGGAGCAGGAATAATTCACCCCTCCACTTT	CASSPQGSRNNSPLHF
TRBD1	TRBJ1-2	TRBV27	-	TGTGCCAGCAGTTCCTACCGGGACAGGGGGCATGGCTACACCTTC	CASSSYRDRGHGYTF
-	TRBJ2-3	TRBV4-1	-	TGCGCCAGCAGCCAAGAATTTGGAGGTACAGATACGCAGTATTTT	CASSQEFGGTDTQYF
-	TRBJ2-7	TRBV19	-	TGTGCCAGTAGTATTACAGCATCCTACGAGCAGTACTTC	CASSITASYEQYF
-	TRBJ1-5	TRBV19	-	TGTGCCAGTAGTTTAGCCAGATATAGCAATCAGCCCCAGCATTTT	CASSLARYSNQPQHF
-	TRBJ2-1	TRBV27	-	TGTGCCAGCAGTTTAGAGAGGGCGTTTCGGGGGGCCTACTCCTACAATGAGCAGTTCTTC	CASSLERAFRGAYSYNEQFF
TRBD2	TRBJ2-7	TRBV5-6	few	TGTGCCAGCAGCCAGGGACTAGCGGGAGAATACGAGCAGTACTTC	CASSQGLAGEYEQYF
-	TRBJ2-2	TRBV2	-	TGTGCCAGTTCGGAGGGGAACACCGGGGAGCTGTTTTTT	CASSEGNTGELFF
-	TRBJ1-1	TRBV6-5	-	TGTGCCAGCAGTCTCGGACAGTTTGAAGCTTTCTTT	CASSLGQFEAFF
TRBD1	TRBJ1-2	TRBV6-2/TRBV6-3	-	TGTGCCAGCAGCTCCCCGACAGGGTCTAACACCTTC	CASSSPTGSNTF
-	TRBJ1-4	TRBV18	-	TGTGCCAGCTCACCAGACAGGTCCTCCGAAAAACTGTTTTTT	CASSPDRSSEKLFF
-	TRBJ1-1	TRBV3-1/TRBV3-2	-	TGTGCCAGCAGCCAAGCAGTAGAACAGGCCGCTGAAGCTTTCTTT	CASSQAVEQAAEAFF
TRBD1	TRBJ2-2	TRBV27	-	TGTGCCAGCAGTTTAAGCGGACAGGCTGGGTTGAGCGCCGGGGAGCTGTTTTTT	CASSLSGQAGLSAGELFF
TRBD2	TRBJ2-1	TRBV2	-	TGTGCCAGCAAGCCAGCGGGGGGGCCGTATGAGCAGTTCTTC	CASKPAGGPYEQFF
TRBD1	TRBJ2-6	TRBV28	-	TGTGCCAGCTCGCGGACAGGGGGGCTCTCTGGGGCCAACGTCCTGACTTTC	CASSRTGGLSGANVLTF
TRBD1	TRBJ1-4	TRBV11-3	-	TGTGCCAGATCGACAGGGGAACTGTTTTTT	CARSTGELFF
-	TRBJ2-6	TRBV27	-	TGTGCCAGCAGTCTAAGTAGGGGAACCGGGGCCAACGTCCTGACTTTC	CASSLSRGTGANVLTF
-	TRBJ1-3	TRBV7-8	-	TGTGCCAGCAGCTTAAGGGGGTCTGGAAACACCATATATTTT	CASSLRGSGNTIYF
-	TRBJ2-7	TRBV28	-	TGTGCCAGCAGCCCCCCATCGAATGGAGAAAAGCAGTACTTC	CASSPPSNGEKQYF
-	TRBJ1-2	TRBV6-5	-	TGTGCCAGCAGCCGCACAAGCACGGGTGGCTACACCTTC	CASSRTSTGGYTF
TRBD1	TRBJ2-7	TRBV14	-	TGTGCCAGCAGCCAGTCGGCAGGGGGCTTACGCGAGCAGTACTTC	CASSQSAGGLREQYF
-	TRBJ2-4	TRBV7-3	-	TGTGCCAGCAGCCGTCAAGGAACGGACAGTATTCAGTACTTC	CASSRQGTDSIQYF
-	TRBJ1-6	TRBV18	once	TGTGCCAGCTCACCCGAACAGGGTGAGGGGATACCCCTCCACTTT	CASSPEQGEGIPLHF
-	TRBJ1-1	TRBV30	-	TGTGCCTGGAGTGTAAAGTCTACCTCGAACACTGAAGCTTTCTTT	CAWSVKSTSNTEAFF